One and the same sample provided the 11 T cell receptor beta chains below, sequenced in a study of shared clonotypes between healthy human individuals. The repertoire was sequenced with immunoSEQ multiplex PCR; TCRdb's copy has only in-frame clones and lacks some. Altogether some 1.5 million clones are present, 95% to 99% being singletons, with the ten largest covering approximately 0.44%. Sequences were obtained from naive CD4+ T cells sorted from blood. Subset of the sample: CD45RA+ positively selected. The receptors stem from a man aged 25-40 years in good health.

The chain combines TRBV5-1 with TRBJ2-1, with a tentative D call TRBD2 (7 bases). Germline CDR1 SGHRS, CDR2 YFSETQ. The CDR3 totals 16 residues. The V gene lost 0 bases and the J gene lost 3 bases, with 13 bases spanning the gap. The CDR3 nucleotides read TGCGCCAGCAGCTTGGAGGGGGGGTACCTCTACAATGAGCAGTTCTTC. Translating it yields CASSLEGGYLYNEQFF.

The chain links TRBV10-1 to TRBJ2-1; D is ambiguous. Germline CDR1 WNHNN, CDR2 SYGVQD (reference sequence). Deletions cut 10 bases from V and 7 bases from J, with 11 bases between. The CDR3 sequence is 11 residues long. The CDR3 sequence is CATRSANEQFF. CDR3 nucleotide sequence: TGCGCCACCCGGTCGGCTAATGAGCAGTTCTTC.

The chain links TRBV2 to TRBJ1-3; D remains unclear. The ends were cut back, 5 bases at V and 4 bases at J, with 15 bases in the middle. CDR3 size: 15 residues. The germline V gene has CDR1 SNHLY and CDR2 FYNNEI. The CDR3 region has the DNA TGTGCCAGCAGTAGGACGGGGATGCGAGGAAACACCATATATTTT. Its protein product is CASSRTGMRGNTIYF.

V usage is TRBV9 and J usage is TRBJ2-7, with 9 bases matching TRBD2. This CDR3 region has 15 residues. V lost 4 bases and J lost 3; bases outside the gene matches: 8. Germline V gives CDR1 SGDLS, CDR2 YYNGEE. Here the CDR3 DNA reads TGTGCCAGCAGCCCCCTAGCGGGACACGTCTACGAGCAGTACTTC. Its translation is CASSPLAGHVYEQYF.

V usage is TRBV11-2 and J usage is TRBJ2-2, with unresolved D. Between the trimmed V and J ends, which lost 3 bases and 4 bases, there was a span of 3 bases. The CDR3 consists of 12 residues. From germline, CDR1 is SGHAT and CDR2 FQNNGV. The CDR3: CASSFLTGELFF. The DNA for the CDR3 is TGTGCCAGCAGCTTCCTCACCGGGGAGCTGTTTTTT.

The rearrangement links TRBV5-4 to TRBJ2-6, with 10 bases matching TRBD1. The CDR3 totals 17 residues. The V gene's germline CDR1 is SGHNT and CDR2 YYREEE (reference sequence). With V trimmed by 0 bases and J by 3 bases, 3 bases remained unmatched. Here the CDR3 DNA reads TGTGCCAGCAGCTTGGGGGACAGGGGCAGTGGGGCCAACGTCCTGACTTTC. Translating gives CASSLGDRGSGANVLTF. The full variable domain, with the rest looked up from reference TRBV5-4 and TRBJ2-6, is ETGVTQSPTHLIKTRGQQVTLRCSSQSGHNTVSWYQQALGQGPQFIFQYYREEENGRGNFPPRFSGLQFPNYSSELNVNALELDDSALYLCASSLGDRGSGANVLTFGAGSRLTVL.

The rearrangement joins TRBV7-2 to TRBJ1-2, with 11 bases identical to TRBD1. The CDR3 runs 14 residues. Germline trimming cut 3 bases from V and 6 bases from J; bases unmatched to any gene: 3. Looked up from germline, CDR1 is SGHTA and CDR2 is FQGNSA. CDR3 region: CASSLDRGQHGYTF. DNA for the CDR3: TGTGCCAGCAGCTTGGACAGGGGGCAACATGGCTACACCTTC.

The chain uses TRBV7-9 and TRBJ2-7; the D call may be TRBD1 or TRBD2 (6 bases each). This CDR3 contains 18 residues. CDR1 and CDR2 (germline): SEHNR, FQNEAQ (reference sequence). Trimming took 2 bases from V and 3 from J, leaving 23 bases between them. DNA of the CDR3: TGTGCCAGCAGCTTACTGGGCGCGGAGGGGGTGCCCCACTACGAGCAGTACTTC. Translation gives CASSLLGAEGVPHYEQYF.

As for this clone: Germline is not matched at one junction end, which may reflect a read error. V is TRBV2 and J is TRBJ1-2, with D perhaps matching TRBD1 (5 bases). The CDR3 totals 13 residues. Germline CDR1 SNHLY, CDR2 FYNNEI. CDR3 sequence reads: CASSADSATILAF. CDR3 DNA sequence: TGTGCCAGCAGTGCCGACAGCGCCACTATACTAGCCTTC. Full variable domain (rest looked up from reference TRBV2 and TRBJ1-2): EPEVTQTPSHQVTQMGQEVILRCVPISNHLYFYWYRQILGQKVEFLVSFYNNEISEKSEIFDDQFSVERPDGSNFTLKIRSTKLEDSAMYFCASSADSATILAFGSGTRLTVV.

The chain links TRBV10-2 to TRBJ2-7; 9 bases fit TRBD2. Germline V gives CDR1 WSHSY, CDR2 SAAADI. V shed 6 bases and J 6 bases; nucleotides not matched to a gene: 12. The length of the CDR3 is 15 residues. CDR3 DNA sequence: TGCGCCAGCAGAAGTTCCGGGACTAGCCGCCCCGAGCAGTACTTC. Protein product: CASRSSGTSRPEQYF.

The gene calls are TRBV11-2 and TRBJ1-2, with a tentative D call TRBD1 (5 bases). Germline V lookup: CDR1 SGHAT, CDR2 FQNNGV. V lost 4 bases and J lost 8, with 20 bases in between. This CDR3 is 15 amino acids long. The chain's CDR3 is CASSSNGGFKGGYTF. The CDR3 bases are TGTGCCAGCAGCTCTAACGGGGGGTTCAAGGGCGGCTACACCTTC.